This T cell receptor (beta chain) was documented in a study of blood T cell repertoires in COVID-19. There are 15 residues in the CDR3. Germline V lookup: CDR1 SGHRS, CDR2 YFSETQ. The V end lost 1 base, the J end lost 5 bases, and 10 bases lay between the germline ends. This table comes from immunoSEQ multiplex PCR, and its TCRdb copy is limited to in-frame clones, with some not included. The data show about 74,000 clones, 80% to 90% seen once. Material for sequencing was peripheral blood. J is TRBJ1-6 and V is TRBV5-1, with TRBD1 as a possible D gene (5 bases). This sequence originates from an elderly woman with active or convalescent COVID-19. CDR3 residues: CASSLQTDDNSPLHF. CDR3 DNA: TGCGCCAGCAGCTTGCAGACAGATGATAATTCACCCCTCCACTTT.